Listed here are 2 T cell receptor beta chains from one sample, sequenced in a study of blood T cell repertoires in COVID-19. Method: immunoSEQ multiplex PCR; TCRdb's copy keeps in-frame clones and lacks some. The table includes around 190,000 clones, 75% to 90% detected once. The specimen was PBMCs or T cells enriched from blood (not recorded which). The receptors here all came from a man aged 40-50 years who had recovered from COVID-19.

The chain has TRBV5-4 and TRBJ1-2; D uncertain. CDR1 and CDR2 from the germline V gene are SGHNT and YYREEE (reference sequence). CDR3 size: 15 residues. With 1 base removed from V and 6 bases from J, the gap between germline ends came to 16 bases. CDR3 region: CASSLFRPRGDGYTF. The CDR3 DNA is TGTGCCAGCAGCTTGTTTCGACCGCGGGGTGATGGCTACACCTTC.

This clone has just a few counts. V is TRBV29-1 and J is TRBJ1-1, with 7 bases that match TRBD1. The CDR3 has 12 residues. Trimming cost V 6 bases and J 7 bases; bases outside gene matches: 8. Germline V gives CDR1 SQVTM, CDR2 ANQGSEA. CDR3 amino acids: CSVGGQGGEAFF. In nucleotides, the CDR3 is TGCAGCGTAGGGGGCCAAGGGGGTGAAGCTTTCTTT.